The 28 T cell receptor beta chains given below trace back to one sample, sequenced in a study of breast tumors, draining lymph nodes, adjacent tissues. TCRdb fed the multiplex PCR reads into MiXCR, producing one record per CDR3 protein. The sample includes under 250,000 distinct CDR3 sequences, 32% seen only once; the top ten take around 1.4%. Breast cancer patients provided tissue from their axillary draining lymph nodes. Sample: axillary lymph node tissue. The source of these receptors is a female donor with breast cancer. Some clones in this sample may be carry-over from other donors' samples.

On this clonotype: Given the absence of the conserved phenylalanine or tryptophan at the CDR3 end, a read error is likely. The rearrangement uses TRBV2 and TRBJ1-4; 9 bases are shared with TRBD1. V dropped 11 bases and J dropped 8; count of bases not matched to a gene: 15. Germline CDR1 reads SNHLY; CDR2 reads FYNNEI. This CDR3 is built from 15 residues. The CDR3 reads CAGISGTGRKEKLFS. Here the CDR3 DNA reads TGTGCCGGCATTTCCGGGACAGGGAGAAAAGAAAAACTGTTTTCT.

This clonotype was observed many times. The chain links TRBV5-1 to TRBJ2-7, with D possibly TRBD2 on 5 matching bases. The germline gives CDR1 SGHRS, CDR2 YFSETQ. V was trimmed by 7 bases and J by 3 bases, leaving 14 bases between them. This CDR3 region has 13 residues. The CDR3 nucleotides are TGCGCCAGCGCCCAGCGGTCTAACTACGAGCAGTACTTC. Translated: CASAQRSNYEQYF.

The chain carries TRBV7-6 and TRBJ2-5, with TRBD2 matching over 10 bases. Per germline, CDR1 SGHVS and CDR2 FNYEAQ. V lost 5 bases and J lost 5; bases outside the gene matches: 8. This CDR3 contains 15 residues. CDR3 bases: TGTGCCAGCAGCCGATCTAGCGGGAGTCGGGAGACCCAGTACTTC. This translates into CASSRSSGSRETQYF.

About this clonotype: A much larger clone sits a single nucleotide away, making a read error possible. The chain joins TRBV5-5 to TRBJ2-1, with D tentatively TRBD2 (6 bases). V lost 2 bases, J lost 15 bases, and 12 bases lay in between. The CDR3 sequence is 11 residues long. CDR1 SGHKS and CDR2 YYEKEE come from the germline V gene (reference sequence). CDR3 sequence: CASSLIAAMFF. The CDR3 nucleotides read TGTGCCAGCAGCTTAATAGCGGCTATGTTCTTC.

In nucleotides, the CDR3 is TGTGCCAGCAGAAGACTAGCGGGAACCTCCTACAATGAGCAGTTCTTC. Protein product: CASRRLAGTSYNEQFF. This chain joins TRBV27 and TRBJ2-1; 11 nucleotides line up with TRBD2. CDR1 is MNHEY, CDR2 SMNVEV, per germline (reference sequence). Trimming cost V 6 bases and J 0 bases; bases outside gene matches: 4. The CDR3 is made up of 16 amino acids.

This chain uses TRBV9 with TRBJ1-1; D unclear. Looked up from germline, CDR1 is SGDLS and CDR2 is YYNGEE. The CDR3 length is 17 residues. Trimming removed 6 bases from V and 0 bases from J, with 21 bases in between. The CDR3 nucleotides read TGTGCCAGCACCCGAACGACGGACGGTTTCATGAACACTGAAGCTTTCTTT. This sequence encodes CASTRTTDGFMNTEAFF. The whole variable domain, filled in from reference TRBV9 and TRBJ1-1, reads DSGVTQTPKHLITATGQRVTLRCSPRSGDLSVYWYQQSLDQGLQFLIQYYNGEERAKGNILERFSAQQFPDLHSELNLSSLELGDSALYFCASTRTTDGFMNTEAFFGQGTRLTVV.

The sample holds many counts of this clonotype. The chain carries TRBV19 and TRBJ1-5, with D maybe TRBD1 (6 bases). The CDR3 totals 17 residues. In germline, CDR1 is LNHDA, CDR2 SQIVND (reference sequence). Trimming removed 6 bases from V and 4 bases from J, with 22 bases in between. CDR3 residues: CASRVEVGGARNQPQHF. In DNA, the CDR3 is TGTGCCAGTAGAGTAGAGGTTGGGGGGGCGCGAAATCAGCCCCAGCATTTT.

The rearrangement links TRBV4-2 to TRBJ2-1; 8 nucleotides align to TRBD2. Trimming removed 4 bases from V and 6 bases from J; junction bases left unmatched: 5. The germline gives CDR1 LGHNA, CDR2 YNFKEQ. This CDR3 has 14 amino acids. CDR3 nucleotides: TGTGCCAGCAGCCGCGGGACTAGGGTCAATGAGCAGTTCTTC. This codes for CASSRGTRVNEQFF.

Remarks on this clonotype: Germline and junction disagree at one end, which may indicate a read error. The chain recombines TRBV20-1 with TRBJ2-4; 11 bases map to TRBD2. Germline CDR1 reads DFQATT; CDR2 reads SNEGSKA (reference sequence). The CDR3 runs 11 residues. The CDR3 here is CRRLAGNIQSF. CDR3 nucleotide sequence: TGCAGGAGACTAGCGGGAAACATTCAGTCCTTC.

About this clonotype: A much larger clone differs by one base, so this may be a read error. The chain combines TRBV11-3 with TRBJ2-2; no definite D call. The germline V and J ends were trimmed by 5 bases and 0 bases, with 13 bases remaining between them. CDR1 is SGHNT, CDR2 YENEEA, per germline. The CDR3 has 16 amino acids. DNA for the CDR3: TGTGCCAGCAGCCCCCATAAACAGCCGAACACCGGGGAGCTGTTTTTT. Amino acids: CASSPHKQPNTGELFF.

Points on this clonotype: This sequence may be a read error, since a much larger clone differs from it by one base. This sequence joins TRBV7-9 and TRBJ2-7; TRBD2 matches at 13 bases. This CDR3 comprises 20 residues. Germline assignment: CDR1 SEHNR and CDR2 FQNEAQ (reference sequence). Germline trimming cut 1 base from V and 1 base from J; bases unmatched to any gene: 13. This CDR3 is CASSLVALRTSGSLSYEQYF. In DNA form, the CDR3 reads TGTGCCAGCAGCTTAGTTGCTTTGAGGACTAGCGGGAGTCTTTCCTACGAGCAGTACTTC.

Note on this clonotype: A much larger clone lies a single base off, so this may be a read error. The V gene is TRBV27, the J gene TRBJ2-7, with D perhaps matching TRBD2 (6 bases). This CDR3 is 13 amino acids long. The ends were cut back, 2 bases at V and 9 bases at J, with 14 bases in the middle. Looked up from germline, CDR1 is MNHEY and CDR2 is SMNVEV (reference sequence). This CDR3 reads CASSLVLADGQYF. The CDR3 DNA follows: TGTGCCAGCAGTTTAGTGTTAGCGGATGGGCAGTACTTC.

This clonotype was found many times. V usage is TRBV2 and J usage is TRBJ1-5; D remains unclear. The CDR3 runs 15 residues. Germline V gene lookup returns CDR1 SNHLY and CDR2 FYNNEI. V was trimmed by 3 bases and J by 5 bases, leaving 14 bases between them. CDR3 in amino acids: CASSEAAVGDQPQHF. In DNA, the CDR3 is TGTGCCAGCAGTGAGGCGGCGGTCGGGGATCAGCCCCAGCATTTT.

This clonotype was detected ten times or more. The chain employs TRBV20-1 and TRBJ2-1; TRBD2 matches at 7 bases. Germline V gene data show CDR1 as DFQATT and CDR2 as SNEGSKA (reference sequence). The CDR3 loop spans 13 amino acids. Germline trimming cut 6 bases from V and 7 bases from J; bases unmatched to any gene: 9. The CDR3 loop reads CSAGTMGLNEQFF. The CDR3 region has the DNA TGCAGTGCCGGGACTATGGGGCTTAATGAGCAGTTCTTC.

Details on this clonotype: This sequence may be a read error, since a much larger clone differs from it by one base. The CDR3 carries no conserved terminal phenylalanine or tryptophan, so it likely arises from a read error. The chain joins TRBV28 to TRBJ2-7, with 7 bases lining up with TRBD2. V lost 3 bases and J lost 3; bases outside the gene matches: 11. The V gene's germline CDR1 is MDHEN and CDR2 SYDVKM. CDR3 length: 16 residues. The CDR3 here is CASSLGHPGRVYEQYL. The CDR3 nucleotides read TGTGCCAGCAGTTTGGGCCACCCAGGGAGGGTCTACGAGCAGTACCTC.

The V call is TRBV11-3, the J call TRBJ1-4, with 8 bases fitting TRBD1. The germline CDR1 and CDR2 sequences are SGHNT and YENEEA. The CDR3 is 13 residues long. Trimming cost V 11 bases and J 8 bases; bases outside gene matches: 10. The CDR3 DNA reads TGTGCCTGCTCACAGGGGGATGAGGAAAAACTGTTTTTT. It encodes CACSQGDEEKLFF.

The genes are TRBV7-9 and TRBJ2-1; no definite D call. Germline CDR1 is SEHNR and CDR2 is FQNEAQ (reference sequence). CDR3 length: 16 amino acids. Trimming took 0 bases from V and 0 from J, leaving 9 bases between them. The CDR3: CASSLASFSSYNEQFF. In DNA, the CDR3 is TGTGCCAGCAGCTTAGCATCTTTTAGCTCCTACAATGAGCAGTTCTTC.

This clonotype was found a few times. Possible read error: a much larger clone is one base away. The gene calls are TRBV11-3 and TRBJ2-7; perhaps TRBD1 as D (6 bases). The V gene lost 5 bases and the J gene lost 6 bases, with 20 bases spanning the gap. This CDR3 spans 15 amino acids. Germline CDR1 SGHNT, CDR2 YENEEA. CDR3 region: CASSQQGTSLSEQYF. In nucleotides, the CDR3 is TGTGCCAGCAGCCAGCAAGGGACATCGCTCAGCGAGCAGTACTTC.

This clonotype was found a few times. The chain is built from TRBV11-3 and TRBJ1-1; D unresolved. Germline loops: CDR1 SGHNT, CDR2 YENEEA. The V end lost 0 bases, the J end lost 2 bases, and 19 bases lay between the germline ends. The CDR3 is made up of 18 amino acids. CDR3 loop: CASSLDLTSSFLNTEAFF. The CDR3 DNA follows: TGTGCCAGCAGCTTAGATTTAACCTCAAGCTTCCTTAACACTGAAGCTTTCTTT.

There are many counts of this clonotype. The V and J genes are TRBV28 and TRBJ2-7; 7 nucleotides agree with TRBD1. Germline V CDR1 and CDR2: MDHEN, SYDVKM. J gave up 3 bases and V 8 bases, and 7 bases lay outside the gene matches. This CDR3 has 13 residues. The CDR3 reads CASWSGTDYEQYF. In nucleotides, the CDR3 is TGTGCCAGCTGGTCCGGGACAGACTACGAGCAGTACTTC.

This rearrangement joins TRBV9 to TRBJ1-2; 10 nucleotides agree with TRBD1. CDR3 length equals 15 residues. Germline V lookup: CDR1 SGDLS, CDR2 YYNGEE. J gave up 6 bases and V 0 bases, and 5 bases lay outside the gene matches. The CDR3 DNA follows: TGTGCCAGCAGCGTAGGGGGACAGGGGCGGGATGGCTACACCTTC. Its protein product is CASSVGGQGRDGYTF.

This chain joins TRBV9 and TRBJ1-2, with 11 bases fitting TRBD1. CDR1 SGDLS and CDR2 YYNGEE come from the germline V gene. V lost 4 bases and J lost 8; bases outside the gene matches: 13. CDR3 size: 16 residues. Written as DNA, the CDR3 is TGTGCCAGCAGCACTACCTCCGGGACAGGGGGGGACGGCTACACCTTC. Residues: CASSTTSGTGGDGYTF.

The CDR3 nucleotides read TGCAGTGCTAGGGGGGTTGGAACGGCCCCAGGTAGCACAGATACGCAGTATTTT. Translated: CSARGVGTAPGSTDTQYF. The chain links TRBV20-1 to TRBJ2-3; D assignment may be TRBD1 or TRBD2 (5 bases each). Trimming took off 3 bases at V and 0 bases at J, with 22 bases between the two ends. This CDR3 spans 18 amino acids. CDR1 and CDR2 (germline): DFQATT, SNEGSKA (reference sequence).

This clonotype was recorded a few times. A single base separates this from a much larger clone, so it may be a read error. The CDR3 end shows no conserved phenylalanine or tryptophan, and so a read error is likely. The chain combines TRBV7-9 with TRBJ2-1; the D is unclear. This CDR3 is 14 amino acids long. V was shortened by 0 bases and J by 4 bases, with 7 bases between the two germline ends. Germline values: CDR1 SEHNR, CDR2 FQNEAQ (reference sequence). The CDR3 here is CASSLASRYNEQFL. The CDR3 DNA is TGTGCCAGCAGCTTAGCGTCCAGGTACAATGAGCAGTTCCTC.

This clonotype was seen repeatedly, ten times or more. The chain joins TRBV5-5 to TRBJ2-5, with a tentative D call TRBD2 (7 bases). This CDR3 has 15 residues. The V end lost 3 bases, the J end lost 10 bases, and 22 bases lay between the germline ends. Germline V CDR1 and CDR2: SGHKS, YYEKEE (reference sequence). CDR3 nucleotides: TGTGCCAGCAGCTGGGGGGCAGACTATGGGAGGGTCCAGTACTTC. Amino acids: CASSWGADYGRVQYF. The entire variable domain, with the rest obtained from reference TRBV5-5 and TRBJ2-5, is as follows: DAGVTQSPTHLIKTRGQQVTLRCSPISGHKSVSWYQQVLGQGPQFIFQYYEKEERGRGNFPDRFSARQFPNYSSELNVNALLLGDSALYLCASSWGADYGRVQYFGPGTRLLVL.

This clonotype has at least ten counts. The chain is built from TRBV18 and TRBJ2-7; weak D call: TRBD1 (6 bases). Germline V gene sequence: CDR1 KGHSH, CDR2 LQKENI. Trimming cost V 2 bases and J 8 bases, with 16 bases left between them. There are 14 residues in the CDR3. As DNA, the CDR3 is TGTGCCAGCTCACCAACTGGTCTGACAGGTCAGCAGTACTTC. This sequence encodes CASSPTGLTGQQYF.

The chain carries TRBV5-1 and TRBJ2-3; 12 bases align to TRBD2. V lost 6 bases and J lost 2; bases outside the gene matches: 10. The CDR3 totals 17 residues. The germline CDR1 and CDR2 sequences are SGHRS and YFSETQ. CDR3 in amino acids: CASTPGTSGFHTDTQYF. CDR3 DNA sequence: TGCGCCAGCACCCCCGGGACTAGCGGGTTTCACACAGATACGCAGTATTTT.

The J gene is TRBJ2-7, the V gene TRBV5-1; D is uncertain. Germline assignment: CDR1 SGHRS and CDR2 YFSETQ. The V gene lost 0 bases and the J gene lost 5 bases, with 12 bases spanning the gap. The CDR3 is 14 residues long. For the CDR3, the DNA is TGCGCCAGCAGCTTGGGGGGTCTTTCTAACGAGCAGTACTTC. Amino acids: CASSLGGLSNEQYF.